The 14 T cell receptor beta chains below all came from one sample that was sequenced in a study of T-cell memory formation after mild COVID-19 (dated by TCRdb to about 2021). The library relied on 5' RACE. TCRdb shows the sequencer as Illumina NovaSeq 6000. TCRdb ran its own pipeline on the public reads, namely fastp trimming at Q25 and MiXCR clone calling, and kept in-frame beta chains. Identical CDR3 proteins give one entry, which carries the most common genes and DNA. This sample gives approximately 300,000 distinct CDR3 sequences in total; 15% of them show up just once. The top ten hold approximately 23% of the sample. What was sequenced was PBMCs or a T cell subset sorted from them (not recorded which). The receptors originated from a man aged 18 to 29 who had mild COVID-19 (a few samples of this study predate the infection). The sample titles of this study are shuffled in the database, so cell type and time point are left out; the donor was told from shared clones.

DNA for the CDR3: TGCGCCAGCAGCTTGGCCTTGGGAGATCAGCCCCAGCATTTT. Its protein is CASSLALGDQPQHF. The chain is built from TRBV5-1 and TRBJ1-5; D unresolved. CDR1 is SGHRS and CDR2 is YFSETQ in the germline V gene. CDR3 length: 14 residues. With 0 bases removed from V and 5 bases from J, the gap between germline ends came to 9 bases.

This clonotype was observed a few times. The CDR3 nucleotides read TGCGCCAGCAGCTTAACAGGGGGCAGCGAAGAGACCCAGTACTTC. Translation: CASSLTGGSEETQYF. The chain joins TRBV5-1 to TRBJ2-5; 9 bases match TRBD1. J gave up 3 bases and V 2 bases, and 5 bases lay outside the gene matches. CDR1 is SGHRS and CDR2 is YFSETQ in the germline V gene. This CDR3 has 15 residues.

This clonotype was seen more than once but under ten times. The chain has TRBV5-1 and TRBJ2-1; D gene unclear. Germline V lookup: CDR1 SGHRS, CDR2 YFSETQ. The V and J ends lost 0 bases and 6 bases respectively, with 13 bases between them. The length of the CDR3 is 15 residues. The CDR3 loop is CASSLGPSSANEQFF. Here the CDR3 DNA reads TGCGCCAGCAGCTTGGGTCCATCGAGCGCCAATGAGCAGTTCTTC.

This clonotype has a handful of counts. The chain joins TRBV6-2 or TRBV6-3 to TRBJ1-1, with unresolved D. This CDR3 region has 16 residues. Trimming took 7 bases from V and 3 from J, leaving 21 bases between them. Germline-derived CDR1 and CDR2 are MNHEY and SVGEGT. In DNA form, the CDR3 reads TGTGCCAGCAAGGAGCAGGTCTTGCCTGGGGACACTGAAGCTTTCTTT. This encodes CASKEQVLPGDTEAFF.

The genes are TRBV12-3 or TRBV12-4 and TRBJ1-1; D ambiguous. V gave up 6 bases and J gave up 11 bases, with 16 bases separating them. This CDR3 region has 12 residues. The DNA for the CDR3 is TGTGCCAGCAGCCCCCTGGGAGCGAAGGCTTTCTTT. This sequence encodes CASSPLGAKAFF.

The chain links TRBV24-1 to TRBJ2-2; the match to TRBD1 covers 12 bases. The germline CDR1 and CDR2 sequences are KGHDR and SFDVKD. The CDR3 covers 19 residues. The J segment lost 3 bases and the V segment lost 4 bases, leaving 11 bases of the junction unmatched. The DNA of the CDR3 is TGTGCCACCAGTGACGGCCGGGACAGGGGGCGCGGGTACACCGGGGAGCTGTTTTTT. Amino acids: CATSDGRDRGRGYTGELFF.

This chain uses TRBV5-6 with TRBJ2-3; D is possibly TRBD2 (7 bases). This CDR3 region has 16 residues. The ends were cut back, 2 bases at V and 5 bases at J, with 18 bases in the middle. Germline V CDR1 and CDR2: SGHDT, YYEEEE. CDR3 region: CASSFWGGQSLDTQYF. The CDR3 DNA sequence: TGTGCCAGCAGCTTTTGGGGGGGCCAGAGTCTAGATACGCAGTATTTT.

This clonotype has at least ten counts. The rearrangement joins TRBV7-3 to TRBJ2-7, with 8 bases lining up with TRBD2. Germline V lookup: CDR1 SGHTA, CDR2 FQGTGA. The CDR3 spans 14 residues. Trimming took 4 bases from V and 2 from J; bases not matched to a gene: 4. Here the CDR3 reads CASSSRGGPYEQYF. In DNA form, the CDR3 reads TGTGCCAGCAGCTCCCGGGGGGGCCCCTACGAGCAGTACTTC. Full variable domain (rest looked up from reference TRBV7-3 and TRBJ2-7): GAGVSQTPSNKVTEKGKYVELRCDPISGHTALYWYRQSLGQGPEFLIYFQGTGAADDSGLPNDRFFAVRPEGSVSTLKIQRTERGDSAVYLCASSSRGGPYEQYFGPGTRLTVT.

This clonotype was observed a few times. CDR3 nucleotide sequence: TGTGCCAGCACGACAGGAAGAAACACTGAAGCTTTCTTT. Amino acids: CASTTGRNTEAFF. V usage is TRBV12-3 or TRBV12-4 and J usage is TRBJ1-1; D possibly corresponds to TRBD1 (6 bases). CDR3 length: 13 residues. The V and J ends lost 7 bases and 2 bases respectively, with 11 bases between them.

This clonotype was counted only a few times. The chain couples TRBV9 to TRBJ2-3; no firm D call. Germline assignment: CDR1 SGDLS and CDR2 YYNGEE. CDR3 length: 13 residues. Trimming removed 1 base at V and 6 bases at J, with 9 bases between. This chain's CDR3 is CASSVWDRDTQYF. The DNA for the CDR3 is TGTGCCAGCAGCGTATGGGATCGGGATACGCAGTATTTT.

This clonotype occurred many times. The chain recombines TRBV12-3 or TRBV12-4 with TRBJ1-1, with no clear D. The V end was cut by 2 bases, the J end by 1 base, with 8 bases between. This CDR3 region has 14 residues. Here the CDR3 DNA reads TGTGCCAGCAGTTTAAATGCGGGGAACACTGAAGCTTTCTTT. Amino acid sequence: CASSLNAGNTEAFF.

J is TRBJ2-3 and V is TRBV11-2, with D maybe TRBD1 (5 bases). The CDR3 totals 16 residues. Germline-derived CDR1 and CDR2 are SGHAT and FQNNGV. With 4 bases removed from V and 5 bases from J, the gap between germline ends came to 19 bases. This CDR3 reads CASSYGMVRREDTQYF. The DNA for the CDR3 is TGTGCCAGCAGCTATGGGATGGTTCGCAGGGAAGATACGCAGTATTTT.

This clonotype came up a few times. The CDR3 here is CASSPELEQFF. The DNA of the CDR3 is TGTGCCAGCAGCCCAGAGCTTGAGCAGTTCTTC. The rearrangement links TRBV11-2 to TRBJ2-1; D call uncertain. The germline CDR1 and CDR2 sequences are SGHAT and FQNNGV. The V and J ends lost 5 bases and 9 bases respectively, with 8 bases between them. The CDR3 contains 11 residues.

The gene calls are TRBV10-3 and TRBJ2-1; TRBD1 agrees at 10 bases. J lost 7 bases, V lost 10 bases, and 16 bases had no gene match. The CDR3 length is 16 residues. CDR1 and CDR2 (germline): ENHRY, SYGVKD. CDR3 sequence: CATTRGAGQGWNEQFF. CDR3 bases: TGTGCCACCACCCGAGGGGCGGGACAGGGGTGGAATGAGCAGTTCTTC.